The 2 T cell receptor beta chains listed next were all sequenced from one sample in a study of T-cell reconstitution after alpha-beta-depleted transplantation in children. Library preparation (for TCRbeta) was performed with unique molecular identifiers. MiXCR was run by TCRdb on the PCR reads, yielding one entry per CDR3 protein. This table has approximately 630,000 distinct CDR3 sequences, 10% to 15% appearing once. This sample comprised PBMCs, obtained before TCRalphabeta/CD19-depleted stem cell transplant. The receptors were sampled from a girl aged 2 to 9 with congenital amegakaryocytic thrombocytopenia, due to receive a stem cell transplant.

This clonotype showed up many times. The chain couples TRBV20-1 to TRBJ2-7; D gene ambiguous. V was shortened by 5 bases and J by 5 bases, with 16 bases between the two germline ends. Germline CDR1 reads DFQATT; CDR2 reads SNEGSKA (reference sequence). This CDR3 spans 13 amino acids. The CDR3 reads CSASIGIWNEQYF. The DNA for the CDR3 is TGCAGTGCTTCAATAGGGATATGGAACGAGCAGTACTTC.

This clonotype has more than one count but fewer than ten. The rearrangement links TRBV2 to TRBJ1-3; D unclear. Germline CDR1 reads SNHLY; CDR2 reads FYNNEI. The CDR3 runs 14 residues. V lost 4 bases and J 0 bases, leaving 7 bases between the germline ends. This CDR3 is CASSGQLSGNTIYF. CDR3 DNA sequence: TGTGCCAGCAGTGGTCAGCTCTCTGGAAACACCATATATTTT. Full variable domain (missing parts from reference TRBV2 and TRBJ1-3): EPEVTQTPSHQVTQMGQEVILRCVPISNHLYFYWYRQILGQKVEFLVSFYNNEISEKSEIFDDQFSVERPDGSNFTLKIRSTKLEDSAMYFCASSGQLSGNTIYFGEGSWLTVV.